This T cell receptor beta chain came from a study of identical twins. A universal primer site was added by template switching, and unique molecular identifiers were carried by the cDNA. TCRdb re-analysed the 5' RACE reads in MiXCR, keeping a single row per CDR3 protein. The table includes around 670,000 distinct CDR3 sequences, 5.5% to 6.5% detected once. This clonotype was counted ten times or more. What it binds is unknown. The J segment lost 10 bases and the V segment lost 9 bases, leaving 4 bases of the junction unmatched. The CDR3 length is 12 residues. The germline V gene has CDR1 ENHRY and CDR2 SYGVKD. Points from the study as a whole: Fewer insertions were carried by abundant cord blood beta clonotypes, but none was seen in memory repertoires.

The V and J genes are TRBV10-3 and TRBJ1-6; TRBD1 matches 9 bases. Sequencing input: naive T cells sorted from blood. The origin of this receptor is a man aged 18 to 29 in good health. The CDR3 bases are TGTGCCATGGGACAGGGAGGGTCACCCCTCCACTTT. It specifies CAMGQGGSPLHF.